This T cell receptor (beta chain) comes out of a study of cytomegalovirus exposure and HLA in healthy donors. Background on the study: A later analysis reported the same platform for the roughly 120 validation repertoires and the approximately 700 first-cohort repertoires.

The V and J ends lost 6 bases and 3 bases, in that order; junction bases with no gene match: 4. CDR3 length: 13 residues. CDR1 is KGHSH, CDR2 LQKENI, per germline. Study outcomes and limitations: Some TCR beta chains (around 160 of them) were listed as cytomegalovirus-associated. Reported results showed that the classifier diagnosed cytomegalovirus status with high specificity and sensitivity.

Data came from immunoSEQ multiplex PCR; TCRdb stores just in-frame clones and leaves some out. The sample carries 100,000 to 150,000 clones, nearly 90% recorded once. Details on this clone: Antigen specificity is unknown.

V gene TRBV18 combines with J gene TRBJ1-1; TRBD1 matches at 7 bases. The sequencing sample was made of PBMCs. The source of this sequence is a woman aged 18-29 years in good health and CMV-seronegative. Here the CDR3 DNA reads TGTGCCAGCTCCTTGACAGGGTACACTGAAGCTTTCTTT. Translating it yields CASSLTGYTEAFF.